This T cell receptor beta chain was obtained from a study of cytomegalovirus exposure and HLA in healthy donors. General study results and limits: Looking again later, the authors saw that most CMV-associated TCR beta chains seemed HLA-restricted. Clonal expansion was found to be greater in HLA-associated TCR beta chains than in equally common others in a later analysis.

The PCR ran on 60 Vbeta and 13 Jbeta primers. The assay was immunoSEQ multiplex PCR, and TCRdb's table has in-frame clones only and misses some. The listing contains roughly 100,000 clones. This CDR3 spans 14 amino acids. V lost 3 bases to trimming and J lost 7 bases, with 10 bases between them. The germline V gene encodes CDR1 LNHNV and CDR2 YYDKDF (reference sequence). Notes on this clone: Its target is not known.

The V gene is TRBV15, the J gene TRBJ1-6, with a weak D call TRBD1 (5 bases). Sequenced: PBMCs. The clonotype comes from a middle-aged man in good health and CMV-seronegative. The CDR3 loop reads CATSRVRGNSPLHF. CDR3 bases: TGTGCCACCAGCAGGGTACGGGGGAATTCACCCCTCCACTTT.